Listed here is a single T cell receptor beta chain. The antigen is not known. Time point: peripheral blood 6 weeks after treatment start. Between 1 and 8 samples per patient were obtained, pretreatment and on-treatment. The sample comes from a study of PD-L1 blockade in urothelial cancer. Study-wide context: Once treatment had started, blood was analyzed at 3 weeks (second dose) and again at 6 weeks. Study conclusions and caveats: Pretreatment peripheral blood TCR clonality that fell below the median predicted better survival among the patients studied. Enhanced expansion of tumor-associated blood clones at 3 weeks characterized durable-benefit patients.

CDR1 and CDR2 (germline): SEHNR, FQNEAQ (reference sequence). J was trimmed by 10 bases and V by 4 bases; bases with no gene match: 10. The CDR3 is 14 amino acids. TCRdb's copy holds only in-frame clones and misses some; the assay was immunoSEQ multiplex PCR. The sample records 40,000 to 45,000 clones, approximately 83% being singletons. The source material was PBMCs, sampled around atezolizumab (anti-PD-L1) treatment. The clonotype originates from a man in his 60s with urothelial cancer. V is TRBV7-9 and J is TRBJ1-2, with 9 bases fitting TRBD1. The CDR3 is CASSSGTGSLAYTF. The DNA of the CDR3 is TGTGCCAGCAGCTCCGGGACAGGGAGTTTGGCCTACACCTTC.